Listed below are T cell receptor beta chains from one sample, sequenced in a study of T cell responses to AZD1222 COVID-19 vaccine. Produced via immunoSEQ multiplex PCR; TCRdb's table is partial and in-frame only. The sample records some 150,000 clones, more than 75% being singletons. The specimen was peripheral blood, collected 28 days after the second AZD1222 dose. The receptors originated from an adult who received the AZD1222 COVID-19 vaccine. Both conserved end residues are part of each CDR3. A D gene is named only where the DNA matches it firmly. The size entry is marked missing in some rows and otherwise reads once, few, many or a size class.

TRBD2	TRBV27	TRBJ2-5	16	-	TGTGCCAGCAGTTGGGCTCGGGGGGGCTGGATGGAGACCCAGTACTTC	CASSWARGGWMETQYF
TRBD1	TRBV19	TRBJ1-1	16	-	TGTGCCAGTAGTGACCCCGGGACAGGGGCGAACACTGAAGCTTTCTTT	CASSDPGTGANTEAFF
-	TRBV3-1/TRBV3-2	TRBJ1-4	15	-	TGTGCCAGCAGCCAATTCCAGGGGCCTGGGGAAAAACTGTTTTTT	CASSQFQGPGEKLFF
-	TRBV24-1	TRBJ1-1	13	-	TGTGCCACCAGTGATGAGATCGCCACTGAAGCTTTCTTT	CATSDEIATEAFF
-	TRBV5-1	TRBJ1-1	13	-	TGCGCCAGCAGCTTATCGGACAGCACTGAAGCTTTCTTT	CASSLSDSTEAFF
-	TRBV6-5	TRBJ2-7	10	-	TGTGCCAGCAGGAACCGAGAGCAGTACTTC	CASRNREQYF
-	TRBV4-2	TRBJ1-4	14	-	TGTGCCAGCAGCCAAGTCGGCACCTATGAAAAACTGTTTTTT	CASSQVGTYEKLFF
-	TRBV28	TRBJ2-7	15	-	TGTGCCAGCAGATCCCCCGGGACACTCCCTTACGAGCAGTACTTC	CASRSPGTLPYEQYF
TRBD1	TRBV28	TRBJ1-3	17	-	TGTGCCAGCAGTTTAGAGGACAGGGGATGGTTTGGAAACACCATATATTTT	CASSLEDRGWFGNTIYF
TRBD1	TRBV19	TRBJ1-2	16	once	TGTGCCAGTACCAACGGACCGGGACAGGGCACAGTGGGGTACACCTTC	CASTNGPGQGTVGYTF
TRBD1	TRBV7-2	TRBJ1-1	15	-	TGTGCCAGCAGCACATGGACAGGGATGGGGGCTGAAGCTTTCTTT	CASSTWTGMGAEAFF
TRBD2	TRBV4-1	TRBJ2-3	16	once	TGCGCCAGCAGCCCCGGGCGGGGGACTTCCACAGATACGCAGTATTTT	CASSPGRGTSTDTQYF
-	TRBV6-5	TRBJ1-1	15	-	TGTGCCAGCAGCTCCACCCCAGGGGCGAACCCTGAAGCTTTCTTT	CASSSTPGANPEAFF
-	TRBV4-1	TRBJ1-5	13	-	TGCGCCAGCAGCCGATGGAGGGATCAGCCCCAGCATTTT	CASSRWRDQPQHF
-	TRBV28	TRBJ1-1	14	-	TGTGCCAGCTGGGAGGTGAAAGGTAACACTGAAGCTTTCTTT	CASWEVKGNTEAFF
-	TRBV19	TRBJ2-3	15	few	TGTGCCAGTAGTATGGGACTTAGGGAAATGGATACGCAGTATTTT	CASSMGLREMDTQYF
TRBD1	TRBV9	TRBJ1-1	14	-	TGTGCCAGCAGCCCCACAGGGGGGAGCACTGAAGCTTTCTTT	CASSPTGGSTEAFF
-	TRBV7-9	TRBJ2-4	15	-	TGTGCCAGCAGCTTTAGGCAGGGGGGGAAAAACATTCAGTACTTC	CASSFRQGGKNIQYF
-	TRBV6-5	TRBJ2-7	14	once	TGTGCCAGCGGCGGACCGTCCTTGTTCGACGAGCAGTACTTC	CASGGPSLFDEQYF
-	TRBV6-2/TRBV6-3	TRBJ2-7	17	-	TGTGCCAGCAGTTACTCGGCGGGCAGCAAGTCCTCCTACGAGCAGTACTTC	CASSYSAGSKSSYEQYF
-	TRBV10-3	TRBJ1-2	14	-	TGTGCCATCAGTGCGTCCGGGTCAAACTATGGCTACACCTTC	CAISASGSNYGYTF
-	TRBV4-3	TRBJ2-3	17	-	TGCGCCAGCAGCCAAGATAATCTACAGGGTGGGACAGATACGCAGTATTTT	CASSQDNLQGGTDTQYF
TRBD2	TRBV3-1/TRBV3-2	TRBJ2-3	16	-	TGTGCCAGCAGCCCAATAGCGGGAGGGATGGGAGATACGCAGTATTTT	CASSPIAGGMGDTQYF
-	TRBV28	TRBJ1-3	13	-	TGTGCCAGCAGGCCAAGAGCTGGAAACACCATATATTTT	CASRPRAGNTIYF
-	TRBV18	TRBJ2-5	13	-	TGTGCCAGCTCACCGTCACCGACGGAGACCCAGTACTTC	CASSPSPTETQYF
-	TRBV30	TRBJ1-5	13	-	TGTGCCTGGAGTGTCAGGGTTAATCAGCCCCAGCATTTT	CAWSVRVNQPQHF
-	TRBV19	TRBJ2-5	13	-	TGTGCCAGTAGTATCGGTGGAGGGGAGACCCAGTACTTC	CASSIGGGETQYF
-	TRBV19	TRBJ2-1	13	-	TGTGCCAGTCGGCTCCGGGGAGCCGATGAGCAGTTCTTC	CASRLRGADEQFF
-	TRBV12-5	TRBJ2-2	13	-	TGTGCTAGTGGTTTGATAAACACCGGGGAGCTGTTTTTT	CASGLINTGELFF
-	TRBV3-1/TRBV3-2	TRBJ1-2	14	-	TGTGCCAGCAGCCGACCAGGGTCCTACTATGGCTACACCTTC	CASSRPGSYYGYTF
-	TRBV27	TRBJ2-2	13	-	TGTGCCAGCAGTCCCCGGGGATCCGGGGAGCTGTTTTTT	CASSPRGSGELFF
TRBD1	TRBV11-1	TRBJ1-1	15	-	TGTGCCAGCAGCCCGAGGAGGGGGCAGGGCACTGAAGCTTTCTTT	CASSPRRGQGTEAFF
TRBD2	TRBV4-1	TRBJ2-7	15	-	TGCGCCAGCAGCCAAATGGGACTACTCGTGGACGAGCAGTACTTC	CASSQMGLLVDEQYF